Sequencing of this T cell receptor (beta chain) was carried out in a study of cytomegalovirus exposure and HLA in healthy donors. This clone was detected a few times. Its cognate antigen is unknown. Trimming cost V 6 bases and J 5 bases; bases outside gene matches: 7. Germline V lookup: CDR1 LNHDA, CDR2 SQIVND (reference sequence). The CDR3 is 15 amino acids. Study-wide points: Rare TCR sequences dominated, though some public TCRs recurred in many donors. The study labeled 150 to 200 TCR beta chains cytomegalovirus-associated. Later analysis found that TCR beta chains associated with HLA were more clonally expanded than other, equally common chains. The CMV antigen specificity of a few CMV-associated chains was confirmed through in vitro analysis.

Use of 60 Vbeta and 13 Jbeta primers characterized the PCR. Here immunoSEQ multiplex PCR was the method, and the copy in TCRdb shows in-frame clones only, minus some. The data hold 100,000 to 150,000 clones, with more than 65% observed a single time. J is TRBJ2-5 and V is TRBV19, with 12 bases lining up with TRBD2. The source material was PBMCs. The sequence was obtained from a man aged 18 to 29 in good health and CMV-seropositive. CDR3 sequence: CASSATSGRIETQYF. CDR3 sequence (DNA): TGTGCCAGTAGCGCCACTAGCGGGAGGATCGAGACCCAGTACTTC.